The present entry profiles one T cell receptor beta chain with its context. What it recognizes is unknown. The sample comes from a study of blood T cells in healthy people across ages. Study results and limitations: A roughly linear age-dependent decrease characterized TCR beta diversity per million T cells. Fewer expanded clones and more diversity marked long-lived versus aged donors.

The second PCR ran roughly 6 to 11 cycles with a sample-barcoded 5' primer and J-beta primers. Each cDNA molecule was tagged by a template-switch adaptor with 12 random nucleotides. MiXCR, applied by TCRdb to the 5' RACE reads, yields one record per CDR3 protein. Of about 640,000 distinct CDR3 sequences listed, approximately 50% are singletons. Germline loops: CDR1 SGHRS, CDR2 YFSETQ. The CDR3 consists of 16 residues. The germline V and J ends were trimmed by 4 bases and 11 bases, with 25 bases remaining between them. The chain couples TRBV5-1 to TRBJ2-1, with a weak D call TRBD2 (6 bases). The receptor was isolated from a man between 60 and 70 years old in good health. The sequenced material came from blood. The CDR3 DNA is TGCGCCAGCAGCCCGGAGGGGAGGACATACTTCGATAAGCAGTTCTTC. This encodes CASSPEGRTYFDKQFF.